This T cell receptor beta chain was captured in a study of radiotherapy plus CTLA-4 blockade in lung cancer (dated by TCRdb to between 2017 and 2018). Regarding the study in general: Objective responses were observed in approximately 19% of enrolled patients, and disease control was achieved in 25% to 40%.

Results the study describes overall, beyond this receptor: Increased serum interferon-beta after radiation, together with early dynamic changes in blood T cell clones, were reported to be the strongest predictors of response. After treatment with radiotherapy and ipilimumab, TCR clones that came from tumors expanded in the peripheral blood.

A single count supports this clone. It lacks a known antigen. The input lacks base qualities; no much larger clone sits a single base away. Library method: the immunoSEQ multiplex PCR assay. TCRdb took over this immuneACCESS table, retaining in-frame rearrangements with V and J assigned. Such tables are incomplete; in checked studies, under half of the missing clones stem from an unresolved V gene, and the remainder is unexplained. The sample includes over 14,000 clones, with under 75% observed a single time. 53% of the sample belongs to the ten largest clones. Trimmed from V: 6 bases; trimmed from J: 5 bases; junction bases lacking a gene match: 9. Taken from the germline V gene (reference sequence), the CDR1 and CDR2 loops are LNHDA and SQIVND. The CDR3 contains 15 residues, cysteine and phenylalanine counted. Only the CDR3 region is kept as DNA, spanning 45 bases read in frame from base 1. Focal radiation therapy combined with CTLA-4 blockade (ipilimumab) was tested in patients with chemo-refractory metastatic non-small-cell lung cancer.

The chain couples TRBV19 to TRBJ2-2; TRBD2 lines up with 7 middle nucleotides. The sequenced sample was peripheral blood, obtained from a patient treated with radiotherapy plus ipilimumab. This receptor was taken from a human donor with non-small cell lung cancer whose response to radiotherapy plus ipilimumab could not be evaluated. CDR3 sequence: CASRAGTTSTGELFF. Read as DNA, the sequence is TGTGCCAGTAGGGCCGGGACTACCTCAACCGGGGAGCTGTTTTTT.